This T cell receptor beta chain was observed in a study of T-cell reconstitution after alpha-beta-depleted transplantation in children. The TCRbeta library incorporated unique molecular identifiers. TCRdb analysed the PCR reads with MiXCR anew, one entry per CDR3 protein. Of around 700,000 distinct CDR3 sequences in the sample, 13% were seen once. This clonotype was counted ten times or more. CDR1 is ENHRY, CDR2 SYGVKD, per germline. This CDR3 comprises 13 residues. V lost 4 bases, J lost 4 bases, and 8 bases lay in between. The gene calls are TRBV10-3 and TRBJ1-5, with no clear D. This TCR came from a girl aged 2 to 10 with congenital amegakaryocytic thrombocytopenia, due to receive a stem cell transplant. The specimen was PBMCs, collected before TCRalphabeta/CD19-depleted stem cell transplant. The CDR3 region has the DNA TGTGCCATCAGTGGGAGCCAAAATCAGCCCCAGCATTTT. Translated, it gives CAISGSQNQPQHF.